The 19 T cell receptor beta chains reported below all come from one sample, sequenced in a study of OX40 agonist ivuxolimab in advanced cancers. Sequencing was performed with immunoSEQ multiplex PCR; in TCRdb, only in-frame clones are kept and a portion is missing. The repertoire has about 49,000 clones, about 88% of them found once; the top ten carry roughly half. Sequencing was performed on CD4+ or CD8+ T cells sorted from blood, taken in a trial of the OX40 agonist ivuxolimab. The receptors come from an adult with an advanced solid tumor such as melanoma, head and neck, liver or kidney cancer.

The chain carries TRBV5-1 and TRBJ2-3, with D hard to call. In germline, CDR1 is SGHRS, CDR2 YFSETQ. The CDR3 has 15 residues. V was trimmed by 3 bases and J by 0 bases, leaving 11 bases between them. CDR3 sequence reads: CASSSQGVSTDTQYF. Here the CDR3 DNA reads TGCGCCAGCAGCTCCCAAGGTGTAAGCACAGATACGCAGTATTTT.

The rearrangement uses TRBV5-6 and TRBJ1-3; 7 nucleotides line up with TRBD1. The CDR3 sequence is 13 residues long. The V gene's germline CDR1 is SGHDT and CDR2 YYEEEE. With 2 bases clipped from V and 6 bases from J, the junction kept 2 bases outside the gene matches. CDR3 loop: CASSFTGENTIYF. The CDR3 coding sequence is TGTGCCAGCAGCTTCACAGGGGAAAACACCATATATTTT.

A single count supports this clone. The chain combines TRBV11-3 with TRBJ2-3; maybe TRBD2 (6 bases). Per germline, CDR1 SGHNT and CDR2 YENEEA. There are 14 residues in the CDR3. The V end was cut by 4 bases, the J end by 0 bases, with 8 bases between. For the CDR3, the DNA is TGTGCCAGCAGCTCAAGCGGGAGCACAGATACGCAGTATTTT. Its protein is CASSSSGSTDTQYF.

This clone was counted only a few times. The CDR3 region has the DNA TGTGCCAGCAGTTCCCTGGGGGGTACCTACAATGAGCAGTTCTTC. Amino acids: CASSSLGGTYNEQFF. The rearrangement links TRBV27 to TRBJ2-1, with D maybe TRBD2 (6 bases). The germline V gene encodes CDR1 MNHEY and CDR2 SMNVEV (reference sequence). Trimming took 4 bases from V and 2 from J, leaving 12 bases between them. This CDR3 is built from 15 residues.

The chain couples TRBV11-3 to TRBJ1-6; D may be TRBD1 (5 bases). Germline V gene data show CDR1 as SGHNT and CDR2 as YENEEA. The V end lost 0 bases, the J end lost 9 bases, and 12 bases lay between the germline ends. This CDR3 has 15 amino acids. The CDR3 protein is CASSLERDYGSPLHF. In DNA form, the CDR3 reads TGTGCCAGCAGCTTAGAGAGGGACTATGGTTCACCCCTCCACTTT.

The J gene is TRBJ2-5, the V gene TRBV27; TRBD2 aligns across 9 bases. Trimming took 4 bases from V and 1 from J; bases not matched to a gene: 4. Germline V gene data show CDR1 as MNHEY and CDR2 as SMNVEV (reference sequence). The CDR3 runs to 15 residues. The CDR3 sequence: CASSSPTSGQETQYF. Here the CDR3 DNA reads TGTGCCAGCAGTTCTCCGACTAGCGGCCAAGAGACCCAGTACTTC.

This chain's CDR3 is CASSVGAGGLVETQYF. The CDR3 bases are TGTGCCAGCAGCGTAGGGGCGGGGGGCCTGGTAGAGACCCAGTACTTC. This chain uses TRBV9 with TRBJ2-5, with TRBD2 matching 8 bases. The CDR3 covers 16 residues. J was trimmed by 4 bases and V by 0 bases; bases with no gene match: 8. The germline CDR1 and CDR2 sequences are SGDLS and YYNGEE.

The gene calls are TRBV5-4 and TRBJ2-5, with 7 bases matching TRBD2. V shed 4 bases, J shed 5 bases, and the junction held 5 bases outside the gene matches. Germline assignment: CDR1 SGHNT and CDR2 YYREEE (reference sequence). CDR3 length: 13 residues. The CDR3 DNA reads as TGTGCCAGCAGCGTCGCGGGAGTTGAGACCCAGTACTTC. Translating gives CASSVAGVETQYF.

This chain links TRBV9 with TRBJ2-3, with 13 nucleotides matching TRBD2. The CDR3 contains 16 residues. Germline values: CDR1 SGDLS, CDR2 YYNGEE. The J segment lost 5 bases and the V segment lost 2 bases, leaving 5 bases of the junction unmatched. Here the CDR3 reads CASSVGLAGALDTQYF. The CDR3 nucleotides read TGTGCCAGCAGCGTTGGACTAGCGGGAGCGTTAGATACGCAGTATTTT.

The rearrangement uses TRBV6-6 and TRBJ2-7, with D possibly TRBD1 on 5 matching bases. This CDR3 has 14 amino acids. Germline CDR1 and CDR2: MNHNY and SVGAGI (reference sequence). Trimming removed 6 bases at V and 7 bases at J, with 19 bases between. The CDR3 bases are TGTGCCAGCAGCGACAGTCATCTTACGTGGGAGCAGTACTTC. Protein sequence: CASSDSHLTWEQYF.

V and J are TRBV6-4 and TRBJ2-3, with unresolved D. This CDR3 spans 13 amino acids. V was clipped by 4 bases and J by 5 bases, with 10 bases between them. From germline, CDR1 is MRHNA and CDR2 SNTAGT. CDR3: CASSGDMGDTQYF. CDR3 nucleotide sequence: TGTGCCAGCAGTGGTGACATGGGAGATACGCAGTATTTT.

The J gene is TRBJ2-5, the V gene TRBV4-1, with D maybe TRBD2 (6 bases). The CDR3 length is 13 residues. Trimming pared 4 bases from V and 8 bases from J, leaving 14 bases between. CDR1 and CDR2 (germline): MGHRA, YSYEKL. CDR3 nucleotides: TGCGCCAGCAGCCCGGGACTGTCTAGAACCCAGTACTTC. It codes for CASSPGLSRTQYF.

The chain links TRBV6-6 to TRBJ2-7; TRBD2 might be the D (6 bases). Per germline, CDR1 MNHNY and CDR2 SVGAGI (reference sequence). The length of the CDR3 is 15 residues. V gave up 6 bases and J gave up 2 bases, with 17 bases separating them. The CDR3 DNA follows: TGTGCCAGCAGGGCCACCGGAGGGGCCCCCTACGAGCAGTACTTC. As protein: CASRATGGAPYEQYF.

The rearrangement links TRBV19 to TRBJ2-1; 10 positions match TRBD2. Losses at the gene ends were 8 bases for V and 8 bases for J; bases not matched to a gene: 6. Germline loops: CDR1 LNHDA, CDR2 SQIVND (reference sequence). The CDR3 spans 13 residues. The CDR3 DNA sequence: TGTGCCAGTTCAAGCGGGAGGGTTGATGAGCAGTTCTTC. Translation: CASSSGRVDEQFF.

The CDR3 sequence is CASSTGVAGVETQYF. CDR3 in DNA: TGTGCCAGCAGCACAGGGGTAGCGGGGGTAGAGACCCAGTACTTC. The chain carries TRBV7-2 and TRBJ2-5; 9 positions match TRBD2. In germline, CDR1 is SGHTA, CDR2 FQGNSA. The CDR3 runs 15 residues. Trimming took 5 bases from V and 4 from J; bases not matched to a gene: 8.

The rearrangement joins TRBV28 to TRBJ2-6; D might be TRBD2 (5 bases). Germline V gene sequence: CDR1 MDHEN, CDR2 SYDVKM. The ends were cut back, 2 bases at V and 1 base at J, with 9 bases in the middle. CDR3 length equals 16 residues. The CDR3 nucleotides are TGTGCCAGCAGTTTACCTCCGGGGTCTGGGGCCAACGTCCTGACTTTC. Protein sequence: CASSLPPGSGANVLTF. The entire variable domain, with the rest obtained from reference TRBV28 and TRBJ2-6, is as follows: DVKVTQSSRYLVKRTGEKVFLECVQDMDHENMFWYRQDPGLGLRLIYFSYDVKMKEKGDIPEGYSVSREKKERFSLILESASTNQTSMYLCASSLPPGSGANVLTFGAGSRLTVL.

The chain joins TRBV21-1 to TRBJ2-4; the D call of TRBD1 is as the table states it, not checked on the DNA. TRBV21-1 is a pseudogene. The CDR3 contains 18 residues. DNA of the CDR3: TGTGCCAGCAGCGCAGGGGGTGGACAGGGTGAAGCCAAAAACATTCAGTACTTC. It yields the protein CASSAGGGQGEAKNIQYF.

The chain joins TRBV27 to TRBJ1-1, with D unresolved. Germline CDR1 reads MNHEY; CDR2 reads SMNVEV (reference sequence). Trimming took 2 bases from V and 2 from J, leaving 6 bases between them. The length of the CDR3 is 13 residues. The CDR3 loop is CASSLVLNTEAFF. Written as DNA, the CDR3 is TGTGCCAGCAGTTTAGTGCTTAACACTGAAGCTTTCTTT.

The rearrangement joins TRBV18 to TRBJ2-1; 7 bases are shared with TRBD2. Germline-derived CDR1 and CDR2 are KGHSH and LQKENI. The CDR3 sequence is 14 residues long. J gave up 5 bases and V 3 bases, and 4 bases lay outside the gene matches. The CDR3 here is CASSPGTTDNEQFF. CDR3 nucleotides: TGTGCCAGCTCACCCGGGACTACAGACAATGAGCAGTTCTTC.